The T cell receptor (beta chain) under discussion was sequenced for a study of vaccination and CD4 T cells after COVID-19. Study at large: Treatment of control cultures consisted of a CEFX pool, an HIV-1 Nef pool, or no peptide. Study-level results: Median numbers of SARS-CoV-2-reactive clonotypes increased from around 19 to 38 (not a significant change).

The Oncomine TCR Beta short-read assay sequenced DNA from cultured CD4+ T cells. It was cultured CD4+ T cells from which genomic DNA was extracted. TCRdb passed the PCR reads through MiXCR, listing each CDR3 protein once. The data hold over 11,000 distinct CDR3 sequences, with 50% to 70% observed a single time. This CDR3 has 12 residues. Germline loops: CDR1 SNHLY, CDR2 FYNNEI. J gave up 7 bases and V 8 bases, and 6 bases lay outside the gene matches. This clonotype was counted between two and nine times. Its antigen is as yet unknown. Treatment denoted: roughly 10-day PBMC culture with coronavirus spike peptide pools or control peptides (ViraFEST assay).

V is TRBV2 and J is TRBJ1-2; 8 nucleotides align to TRBD1. The material sequenced was CD4+ T cells from blood, cultured in vitro, taken before SARS-CoV-2 vaccination. This TCR was sampled from a human donor who had recovered from COVID-19. CDR3 DNA sequence: TGTGCCAGCGCGTCAGGGGGCCTTGGCTACACCTTC. Amino acids: CASASGGLGYTF.